The 12 T cell receptor beta chains given below trace back to one sample, sequenced in a study of T-cell reconstitution after alpha-beta-depleted transplantation in children. Preparation of the TCRbeta library was carried out with unique molecular identifiers. TCRdb re-analysed the PCR reads in MiXCR, keeping a single row per CDR3 protein. The data contain around 250,000 distinct CDR3 sequences, around 7.5% of them seen just once; the ten biggest clones take up 6.3%. Sequences were derived from PBMCs, mostly from graft donor cells, sampled 180 days after TCRalphabeta/CD19-depleted stem cell transplant. The source of these receptors is a male patient aged 10 to 17 who had a stem cell transplant for acute lymphoblastic leukemia, so the T cells may come from the graft donor.

This clonotype was detected many times. The chain employs TRBV11-2 and TRBJ1-2; 8 bases line up with TRBD1. V gave up 5 bases and J gave up 4 bases; unmatched junction bases: 6. Germline V gene data show CDR1 as SGHAT and CDR2 as FQNNGV. The CDR3 runs 14 residues. The CDR3: CASSPQGGTYGYTF. In DNA, the CDR3 is TGTGCCAGCAGCCCACAGGGGGGGACCTATGGCTACACCTTC.

The CDR3: CASSLGLAGVEQFF. CDR3 nucleotides: TGTGCCAGCAGTTTAGGACTAGCGGGAGTGGAGCAGTTCTTC. The rearrangement uses TRBV28 and TRBJ2-1, with TRBD2 matching 13 bases. V trimming: 2 bases; J trimming: 10 bases; junction bases outside the gene matches: 2. CDR3 size: 14 residues. CDR1 MDHEN and CDR2 SYDVKM come from the germline V gene.

This clonotype occurred many times. The genes are TRBV12-5 and TRBJ2-7; D is undetermined. V shed 0 bases and J shed 5 bases, with 23 bases lying between them. The germline CDR1 and CDR2 sequences are LGHNT and FRNRAP. The CDR3 consists of 18 residues. The CDR3 DNA follows: TGTGCTAGTGGTTTGGTACTCCCCTTCGGGCCCCGAACCCACGAGCAGTACTTC. This sequence encodes CASGLVLPFGPRTHEQYF.

In this sample, this clonotype turned up many times. The chain is built from TRBV10-3 and TRBJ1-2, with D perhaps TRBD1 (5 bases). The CDR3 covers 12 residues. V was pared by 9 bases and J by 8 bases, with 16 bases between. The V gene's germline CDR1 is ENHRY and CDR2 SYGVKD. The CDR3, as DNA: TGTGCCATTAGCGGGATAGGGACGGGCTACACCTTC. As protein: CAISGIGTGYTF.

The sample holds many counts of this clonotype. The V and J genes are TRBV5-1 and TRBJ1-1; tentative D call: TRBD1 (5 bases). The CDR3 length is 14 residues. Between the trimmed V and J ends, which lost 1 base and 3 bases, there was a span of 10 bases. Germline CDR1 reads SGHRS; CDR2 reads YFSETQ. The CDR3 is CASSLYMTDTEAFF. Here the CDR3 DNA reads TGCGCCAGCAGCTTGTACATGACAGACACTGAAGCTTTCTTT.

In its sample, this clonotype was seen a few times. This sequence joins TRBV5-1 and TRBJ2-5; the D is unclear. The CDR3 is made up of 13 amino acids. CDR1 is SGHRS and CDR2 is YFSETQ in the germline V gene. V lost 2 bases, J lost 3 bases, and 8 bases lay in between. The CDR3 region is CASSFDVKETQYF. DNA for the CDR3: TGCGCCAGCAGCTTCGACGTAAAAGAGACCCAGTACTTC.

Concerning this clonotype itself: A much more abundant neighbour one base away suggests this may be a read error. V is TRBV6-5 and J is TRBJ1-5, with 7 bases identical to TRBD1. V shed 6 bases, J shed 1 base, and the junction held 6 bases outside the gene matches. Germline V gene data show CDR1 as MNHEY and CDR2 as SVGAGI. CDR3 length: 15 amino acids. The CDR3 is CASRLGGMSNQPQHF. CDR3 sequence (DNA): TGTGCCAGCAGATTAGGGGGCATGAGCAATCAGCCCCAGCATTTT.

The sample holds many counts of this clonotype. This chain links TRBV12-3 or TRBV12-4 with TRBJ2-4, with D perhaps TRBD1 (5 bases). V lost 1 base and J 0 bases, leaving 7 bases between the germline ends. This CDR3 has 15 residues. This CDR3 is CASSLGTIAKNIQYF. In DNA, the CDR3 is TGTGCCAGCAGTTTAGGGACAATAGCCAAAAACATTCAGTACTTC.

This rearrangement joins TRBV2 to TRBJ2-5, with D perhaps TRBD2 (5 bases). Trimming removed 1 base at V and 2 bases at J, with 14 bases between. The CDR3 sequence is 16 residues long. Germline CDR1 reads SNHLY; CDR2 reads FYNNEI. The chain's CDR3 is CASSEGTVGEQETQYF. Here the CDR3 DNA reads TGTGCCAGCAGTGAAGGGACGGTTGGGGAGCAAGAGACCCAGTACTTC.

The chain has TRBV12-3 or TRBV12-4 and TRBJ1-2; D ambiguous. The ends were cut back, 3 bases at V and 4 bases at J, with 9 bases in the middle. The CDR3 runs 13 residues. In DNA, the CDR3 is TGTGCCAGCAGTTTCAGCGGTAGCTATGGCTACACCTTC. Its protein is CASSFSGSYGYTF.

With regard to this clonotype: A single base separates this from a much larger clone, so it may be a read error. The gene calls are TRBV10-3 and TRBJ1-4; D uncertain. V was cut by 2 bases and J by 0 bases, with 10 bases left in between. The CDR3 totals 16 residues. Germline V gene sequence: CDR1 ENHRY, CDR2 SYGVKD. The CDR3 sequence is CAISERGLPTNEKLFF. The DNA for the CDR3 is TGTGCCATCAGTGAGAGAGGACTCCCAACTAATGAAAAACTGTTTTTT.

This clonotype was seen many times. The V gene is TRBV6-2 or TRBV6-3, the J gene TRBJ2-7, with D perhaps TRBD2 (5 bases). The CDR3 runs 17 residues. CDR1 and CDR2 from the germline V gene are MNHEY and SVGEGT. V gave up 9 bases and J gave up 3 bases, with 27 bases separating them. As DNA, the CDR3 is TGTGCCAGTCTCAGCAACGGACTCCTCGGGGTAAACTACGAGCAGTACTTC. Protein: CASLSNGLLGVNYEQYF.